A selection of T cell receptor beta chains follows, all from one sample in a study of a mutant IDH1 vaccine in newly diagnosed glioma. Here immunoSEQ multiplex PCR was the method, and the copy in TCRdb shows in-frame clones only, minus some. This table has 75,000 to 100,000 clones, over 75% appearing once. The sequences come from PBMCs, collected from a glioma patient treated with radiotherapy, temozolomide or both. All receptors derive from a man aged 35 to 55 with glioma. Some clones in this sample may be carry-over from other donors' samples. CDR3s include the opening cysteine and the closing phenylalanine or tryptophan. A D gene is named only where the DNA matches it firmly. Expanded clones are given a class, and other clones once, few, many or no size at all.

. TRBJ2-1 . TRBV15 CATSSWRGNNEQFF TGTGCCACCAGCAGTTGGAGGGGAAACAATGAGCAGTTCTTC
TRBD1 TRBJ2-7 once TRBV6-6 CASRPIQRQGHEQYF TGTGCCAGCAGGCCCATTCAAAGACAGGGACACGAGCAGTACTTC
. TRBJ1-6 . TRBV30 CAWSVGLGPLHF TGTGCCTGGAGTGTAGGGCTAGGACCCCTCCACTTT
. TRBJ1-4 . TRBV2 CASSGTAHEKLFF TGTGCCAGCAGTGGGACAGCTCATGAAAAACTGTTTTTT
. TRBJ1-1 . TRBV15 CATSRDQIVNTEAFF TGTGCCACCAGCAGAGATCAAATCGTGAACACTGAAGCTTTCTTT
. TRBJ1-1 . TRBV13 CASSLGGGYRMNTEAFF TGTGCCAGCAGCTTAGGGGGGGGATACCGCATGAACACTGAAGCTTTCTTT
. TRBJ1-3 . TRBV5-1 CASSLESGDLLGGNTIYF TGCGCCAGCAGCTTGGAGTCAGGGGATCTTTTAGGTGGAAACACCATATATTTT
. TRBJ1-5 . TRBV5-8 CASNYRDQPQHF TGTGCCAGCAACTACAGGGATCAGCCCCAGCATTTT
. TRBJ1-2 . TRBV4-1 CASSNRKTYGYTF TGCGCCAGCAGCAACCGAAAGACCTATGGCTACACCTTC
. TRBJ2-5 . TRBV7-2 CASSPRRGRGVTQYF TGTGCCAGCAGCCCGCGGAGGGGGCGGGGGGTGACCCAGTACTTC
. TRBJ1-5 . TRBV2 CASSELRGPTNQPQHF TGTGCCAGCAGTGAGCTTAGGGGCCCGACGAATCAGCCCCAGCATTTT
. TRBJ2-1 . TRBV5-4 CASSLDNEQFF TGTGCCAGCAGCTTGGACAATGAGCAGTTCTTC
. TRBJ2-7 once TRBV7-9 CASTQGGKAYEQYF TGTGCCAGTACTCAGGGGGGTAAGGCCTACGAGCAGTACTTC
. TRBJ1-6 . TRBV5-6 CASSWTSPSRYNSPLHF TGTGCCAGCAGCTGGACCTCCCCTTCTAGGTATAATTCACCCCTCCACTTT
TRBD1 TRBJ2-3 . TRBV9 CASSADRGRSDTQYF TGTGCCAGCAGCGCGGACAGGGGGAGATCAGATACGCAGTATTTT
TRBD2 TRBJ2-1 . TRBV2 CASRIAGGRQFF TGTGCCAGCAGAATAGCGGGGGGGAGGCAGTTCTTC
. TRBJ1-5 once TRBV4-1 CASSQVGGGNQPQHF TGCGCCAGCAGCCAAGTGGGGGGCGGCAATCAGCCCCAGCATTTT
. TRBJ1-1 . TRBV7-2 CASRPVGGEAFF TGTGCCAGCCGACCCGTGGGGGGTGAAGCTTTCTTT
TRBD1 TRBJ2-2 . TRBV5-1 CASSIQGAGELFF TGCGCCAGCAGCATACAGGGGGCCGGGGAGCTGTTTTTT
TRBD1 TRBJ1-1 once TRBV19 CASSIIPGQGRQAEAFF TGTGCCAGTAGTATTATCCCGGGACAGGGAAGACAGGCTGAAGCTTTCTTT
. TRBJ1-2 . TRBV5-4 CASSPLEGLNYGYTF TGTGCCAGCAGCCCCTTAGAGGGACTGAACTATGGCTACACCTTC
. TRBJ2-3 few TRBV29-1 CSALPSTDTQYF TGCAGCGCCCTCCCCAGCACAGATACGCAGTATTTT
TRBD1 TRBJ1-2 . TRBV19 CASSSGQGYGYTF TGTGCCAGTAGTTCCGGACAGGGCTATGGCTACACCTTC
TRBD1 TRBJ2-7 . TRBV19 CASSIGYGTGQYEQYF TGTGCCAGTAGTATCGGATACGGGACAGGGCAATACGAGCAGTACTTC
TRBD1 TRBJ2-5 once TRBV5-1 CASSLRGQGQETQYF TGCGCCAGCAGCTTGAGGGGACAGGGCCAAGAGACCCAGTACTTC
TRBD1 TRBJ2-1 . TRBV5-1 CASSLQGGGHNEQFF TGCGCCAGCAGCTTGCAAGGGGGCGGCCACAATGAGCAGTTCTTC
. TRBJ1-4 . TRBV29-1 CSARRGAVANEKLFF TGCAGCGCCCGTCGGGGGGCAGTAGCTAATGAAAAACTGTTTTTT
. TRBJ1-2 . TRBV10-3 CAISGQEKANYGYTF TGTGCCATCAGTGGTCAGGAGAAGGCTAACTATGGCTACACCTTC
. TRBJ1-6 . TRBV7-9 CASSGDNSPLHF TGTGCCAGCAGCGGGGACAATTCACCCCTCCACTTT
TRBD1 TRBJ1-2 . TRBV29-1 CSVEDPDRVQGYTF TGCAGCGTTGAAGATCCTGACAGGGTACAGGGCTACACCTTC
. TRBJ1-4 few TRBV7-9 CASSLGSSWTKKLFF TGTGCCAGCAGCTTAGGTTCCTCGTGGACCAAGAAACTGTTTTTT
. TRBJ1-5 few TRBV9 CASSVDGSQPQHF TGTGCCAGCAGCGTAGATGGGAGTCAGCCCCAGCATTTT
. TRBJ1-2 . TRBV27 CASSRGQYYGYTF TGTGCCAGCAGCAGAGGACAGTACTATGGCTACACCTTC
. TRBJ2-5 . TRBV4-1 CASSQDSGFRETQYF TGCGCCAGCAGCCAAGATTCAGGGTTTCGGGAGACCCAGTACTTC
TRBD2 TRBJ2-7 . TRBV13 CASSFQAGDHYEQYF TGTGCCAGCAGCTTTCAGGCGGGGGATCACTACGAGCAGTACTTC
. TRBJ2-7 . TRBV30 CAWTRRGFEQYF TGTGCCTGGACCCGTAGGGGGTTTGAGCAGTACTTC
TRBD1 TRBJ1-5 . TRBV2 CACQDRGNQPQHF TGTGCTTGCCAGGACAGGGGCAATCAGCCCCAGCATTTT
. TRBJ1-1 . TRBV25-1 CASSELSTEAFF TGTGCCAGCAGTGAATTAAGCACTGAAGCTTTCTTT
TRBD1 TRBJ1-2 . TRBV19 CASSPGQGSIYGYTF TGTGCCAGTAGTCCGGGACAGGGCTCCATCTATGGCTACACCTTC
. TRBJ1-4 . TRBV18 CASSRDGSDEKLFF TGTGCCAGCTCGCGGGACGGCTCCGATGAAAAACTGTTTTTT
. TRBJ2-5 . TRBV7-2 CASAGGGHVETQYF TGTGCCAGCGCAGGGGGGGGCCATGTGGAGACCCAGTACTTC
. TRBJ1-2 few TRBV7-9 CASSRDFYYGYTF TGTGCCAGCAGCAGAGACTTTTACTATGGCTACACCTTC
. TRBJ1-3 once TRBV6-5 CASSPAGSGNTIYF TGTGCCAGCAGCCCGGCAGGGTCTGGAAACACCATATATTTT
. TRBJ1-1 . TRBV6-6 CASRLTENTEAFF TGTGCCAGCAGACTAACAGAGAACACTGAAGCTTTCTTT
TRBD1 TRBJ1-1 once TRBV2 CASSEARGLGAFF TGTGCCAGCAGTGAAGCCAGGGGGCTAGGAGCTTTCTTT
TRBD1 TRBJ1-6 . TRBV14 CASSRDRGSPLHF TGTGCCAGCAGCCGGGACAGGGGATCACCCCTCCACTTT
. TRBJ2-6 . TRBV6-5 CASSFLRGAGANVLTF TGTGCCAGCAGTTTCTTACGGGGCGCTGGGGCCAACGTCCTGACTTTC
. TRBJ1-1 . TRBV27 CASSLYSGVGEAFF TGTGCCAGCAGTTTATACTCAGGGGTGGGTGAAGCTTTCTTT
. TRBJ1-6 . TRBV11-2 CASTPRSRDNSPLHF TGTGCCAGCACCCCACGGAGCAGGGACAATTCACCCCTCCACTTT